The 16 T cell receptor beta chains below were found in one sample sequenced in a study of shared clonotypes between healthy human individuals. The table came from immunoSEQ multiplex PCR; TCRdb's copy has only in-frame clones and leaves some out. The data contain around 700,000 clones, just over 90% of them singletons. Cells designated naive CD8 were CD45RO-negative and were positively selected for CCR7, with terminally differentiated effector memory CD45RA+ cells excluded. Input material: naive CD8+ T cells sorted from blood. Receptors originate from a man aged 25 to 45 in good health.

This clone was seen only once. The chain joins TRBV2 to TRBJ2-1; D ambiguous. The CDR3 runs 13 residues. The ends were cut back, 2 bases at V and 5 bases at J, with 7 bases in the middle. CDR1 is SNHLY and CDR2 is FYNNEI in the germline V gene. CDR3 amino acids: CASSERSNNEQFF. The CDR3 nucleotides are TGTGCCAGCAGTGAAAGGTCGAACAATGAGCAGTTCTTC.

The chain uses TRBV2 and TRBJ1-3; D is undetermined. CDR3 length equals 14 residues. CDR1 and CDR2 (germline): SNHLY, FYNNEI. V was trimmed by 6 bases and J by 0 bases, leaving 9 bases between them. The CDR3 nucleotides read TGTGCCAGCAGCCCGCACGACTCTGGAAACACCATATATTTT. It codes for CASSPHDSGNTIYF.

The DNA for the CDR3 is TGCAGCGTTGAATTTGGGCAGCCCTATGAAGCTTTCTTT. It codes for CSVEFGQPYEAFF. This sequence joins TRBV29-1 and TRBJ1-1; D is unclear. This CDR3 has 13 residues. CDR1 is SQVTM, CDR2 ANQGSEA, per germline. V gave up 2 bases and J gave up 7 bases, with 14 bases separating them. Full variable domain (outside the CDR3, taken from reference TRBV29-1 and TRBJ1-1): SAVISQKPSRDICQRGTSLTIQCQVDSQVTMMFWYRQQPGQSLTLIATANQGSEATYESGFVIDKFPISRPNLTFSTLTVSNMSPEDSSIYLCSVEFGQPYEAFFGQGTRLTVV.

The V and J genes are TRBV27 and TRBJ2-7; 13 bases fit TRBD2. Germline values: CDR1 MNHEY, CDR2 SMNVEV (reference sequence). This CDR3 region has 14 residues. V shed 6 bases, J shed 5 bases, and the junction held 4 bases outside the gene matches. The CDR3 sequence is CASRTGTSGNEQYF. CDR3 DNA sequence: TGTGCCAGCAGGACTGGGACTAGCGGGAACGAGCAGTACTTC.

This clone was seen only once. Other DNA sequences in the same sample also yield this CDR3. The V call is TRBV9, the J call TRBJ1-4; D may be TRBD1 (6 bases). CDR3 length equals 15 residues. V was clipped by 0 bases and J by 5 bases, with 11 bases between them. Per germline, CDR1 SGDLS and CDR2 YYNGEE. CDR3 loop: CASSVGGAVNEKLFF. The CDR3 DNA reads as TGTGCCAGCAGCGTAGGGGGGGCTGTAAATGAAAAACTGTTTTTT.

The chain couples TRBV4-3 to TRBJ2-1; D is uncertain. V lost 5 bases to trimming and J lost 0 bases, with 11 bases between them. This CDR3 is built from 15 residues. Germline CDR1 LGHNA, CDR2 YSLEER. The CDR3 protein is CASSARTSSYNEQFF. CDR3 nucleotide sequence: TGCGCCAGCAGCGCGCGGACCAGCTCCTACAATGAGCAGTTCTTC.

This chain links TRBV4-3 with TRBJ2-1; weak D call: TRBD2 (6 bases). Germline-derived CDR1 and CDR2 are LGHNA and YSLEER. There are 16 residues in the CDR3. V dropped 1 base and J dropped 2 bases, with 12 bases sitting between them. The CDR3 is CASSQANSGTYNEQFF. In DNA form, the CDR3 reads TGCGCCAGCAGCCAAGCAAATAGCGGAACCTACAATGAGCAGTTCTTC.

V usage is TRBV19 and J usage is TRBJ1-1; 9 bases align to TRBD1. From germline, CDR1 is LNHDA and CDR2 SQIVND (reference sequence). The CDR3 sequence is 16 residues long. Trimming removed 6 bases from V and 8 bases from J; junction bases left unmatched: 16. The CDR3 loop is CASSISPGTGNDEAFF. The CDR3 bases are TGTGCCAGTAGCATATCCCCGGGGACAGGGAACGACGAAGCTTTCTTT.

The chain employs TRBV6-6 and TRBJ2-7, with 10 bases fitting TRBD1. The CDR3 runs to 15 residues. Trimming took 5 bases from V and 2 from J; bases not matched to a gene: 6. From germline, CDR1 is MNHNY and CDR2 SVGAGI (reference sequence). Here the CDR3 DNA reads TGTGCCAGCAGTCAGGGGACAGGGGAAACCTACGAGCAGTACTTC. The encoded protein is CASSQGTGETYEQYF.

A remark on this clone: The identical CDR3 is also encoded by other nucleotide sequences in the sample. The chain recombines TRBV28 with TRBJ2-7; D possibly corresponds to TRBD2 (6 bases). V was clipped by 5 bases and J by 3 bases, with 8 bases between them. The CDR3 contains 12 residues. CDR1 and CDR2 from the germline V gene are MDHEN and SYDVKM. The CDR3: CASSTGDYEQYF. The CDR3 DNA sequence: TGTGCCAGCAGTACGGGAGACTACGAGCAGTACTTC.

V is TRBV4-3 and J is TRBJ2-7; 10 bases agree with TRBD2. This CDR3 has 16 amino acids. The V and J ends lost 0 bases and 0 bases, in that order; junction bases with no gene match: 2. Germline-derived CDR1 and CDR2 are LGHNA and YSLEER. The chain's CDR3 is CASSQDLAGGSYEQYF. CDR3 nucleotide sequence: TGCGCCAGCAGCCAAGACTTAGCGGGAGGCTCCTACGAGCAGTACTTC.

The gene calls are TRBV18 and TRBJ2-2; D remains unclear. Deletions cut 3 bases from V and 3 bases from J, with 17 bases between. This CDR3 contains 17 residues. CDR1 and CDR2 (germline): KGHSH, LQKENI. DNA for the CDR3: TGTGCCAGCTCACCGGGCGAAGGCTTCTCTCACACCGGGGAGCTGTTTTTT. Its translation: CASSPGEGFSHTGELFF.

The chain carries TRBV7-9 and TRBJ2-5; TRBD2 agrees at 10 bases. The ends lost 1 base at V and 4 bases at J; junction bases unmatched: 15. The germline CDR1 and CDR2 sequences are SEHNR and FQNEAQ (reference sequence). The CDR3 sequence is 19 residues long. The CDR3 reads CASSLVGTSVSEGRETQYF. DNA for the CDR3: TGTGCCAGCAGCTTAGTGGGGACTAGCGTCTCGGAGGGAAGAGAGACCCAGTACTTC.

The CDR3 DNA is TGTGCCAGCAGCTTAGAGGAAATCTCCTACGAGCAGTACTTC. Encoded protein: CASSLEEISYEQYF. The V and J genes are TRBV7-6 and TRBJ2-7, with D unresolved. This CDR3 has 14 amino acids. Trimming cost V 1 base and J 0 bases, with 7 bases left between them. Germline V gene lookup returns CDR1 SGHVS and CDR2 FNYEAQ.

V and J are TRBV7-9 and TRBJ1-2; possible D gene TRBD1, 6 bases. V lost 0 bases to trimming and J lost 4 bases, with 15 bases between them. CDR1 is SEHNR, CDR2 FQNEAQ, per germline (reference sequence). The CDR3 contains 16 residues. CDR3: CASSLADNRVGYGYTF. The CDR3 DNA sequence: TGTGCCAGCAGCTTAGCGGATAACAGGGTCGGCTATGGCTACACCTTC.

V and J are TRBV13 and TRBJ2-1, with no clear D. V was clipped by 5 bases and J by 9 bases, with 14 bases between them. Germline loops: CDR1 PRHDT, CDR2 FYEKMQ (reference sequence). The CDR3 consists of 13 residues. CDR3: CASSLTPVSEQFF. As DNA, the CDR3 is TGTGCCAGCAGCCTCACCCCGGTGAGTGAGCAGTTCTTC.